These 13 T cell receptor beta chains originate from one sample sequenced in a study of blood T cell repertoires in COVID-19. Sequencing was performed with immunoSEQ multiplex PCR; in TCRdb, only in-frame clones are kept and a portion is missing. The sample shows 200,000 to 300,000 clones, roughly 87% of them seen only once. Sequenced: peripheral blood. All receptors derive from a man between 60 and 75 years old who had recovered from COVID-19.

The V gene is TRBV11-3, the J gene TRBJ2-7; the D is unclear. The CDR3 spans 14 residues. V was clipped by 2 bases and J by 1 base, with 9 bases between them. Germline assignment: CDR1 SGHNT and CDR2 YENEEA. CDR3 amino acids: CASSLNPFSYEQYF. CDR3 nucleotide sequence: TGTGCCAGCAGCTTAAATCCCTTTTCCTACGAGCAGTACTTC.

This chain uses TRBV7-9 with TRBJ1-2; D is ambiguous. The CDR3 is 15 residues long. The V gene lost 2 bases and the J gene lost 4 bases, with 14 bases spanning the gap. The V gene's germline CDR1 is SEHNR and CDR2 FQNEAQ (reference sequence). The CDR3 nucleotides read TGTGCCAGCAGCTTACGGCAGGCCCGGGGCTATGGCTACACCTTC. Its translation: CASSLRQARGYGYTF.

This chain uses TRBV6-5 with TRBJ2-7; 7 bases are shared with TRBD2. The germline V gene encodes CDR1 MNHEY and CDR2 SVGAGI. The V segment lost 4 bases and the J segment 5 bases; nucleotides outside the gene matches: 8. This CDR3 region has 14 residues. The CDR3 DNA reads as TGTGCCAGCAGTTGGGGGGGACGTTCGGACGAGCAGTACTTC. It codes for CASSWGGRSDEQYF.

The rearrangement joins TRBV11-3 to TRBJ1-5, with D perhaps TRBD1 (6 bases). Germline V gene data show CDR1 as SGHNT and CDR2 as YENEEA. Trimming pared 5 bases from V and 7 bases from J, leaving 24 bases between. The CDR3 is 17 residues long. As DNA, the CDR3 is TGTGCCAGCAGCCTAAAAGAAGGAAAACAGGGCTGGCAGCCCCAGCATTTT. Translation: CASSLKEGKQGWQPQHF.

This chain connects TRBV10-3 to TRBJ2-2, with 7 nucleotides matching TRBD2. CDR3 size: 12 residues. The trim removed 8 bases at V and 10 bases at J, leaving 7 bases unmatched. In germline, CDR1 is ENHRY, CDR2 SYGVKD. The CDR3 is CAIGGDPLELFF. The CDR3 DNA follows: TGTGCCATCGGGGGGGACCCTCTGGAGCTGTTTTTT.

This chain joins TRBV11-3 and TRBJ2-1; no clear D. Trimming removed 5 bases from V and 4 bases from J, with 9 bases in between. Germline CDR1 reads SGHNT; CDR2 reads YENEEA. This CDR3 has 13 residues. CDR3: CASSRAPYNEQFF. The CDR3 DNA sequence: TGTGCCAGCAGCCGAGCGCCTTACAATGAGCAGTTCTTC.

The gene calls are TRBV6-1 and TRBJ1-2; D is possibly TRBD1 (6 bases). The CDR3 runs 14 residues. In germline, CDR1 is MNHNS, CDR2 SASEGT. The V and J ends lost 3 bases and 0 bases respectively, with 8 bases between them. In DNA, the CDR3 is TGTGCCAGCAGTGAGGGACACTCTAACTATGGCTACACCTTC. Translated, it gives CASSEGHSNYGYTF.

The chain joins TRBV2 to TRBJ1-2, with 9 bases aligning to TRBD1. Germline CDR1 and CDR2: SNHLY and FYNNEI. The CDR3 runs 17 residues. The trim removed 3 bases at V and 7 bases at J, leaving 15 bases unmatched. The CDR3 DNA sequence: TGTGCCAGCAGTGACGTTTGGGGGACAGGGCTTCTTGGTGGCTACACCTTC. As protein: CASSDVWGTGLLGGYTF.

The chain couples TRBV7-6 to TRBJ2-3; 8 bases fit TRBD1. There are 15 residues in the CDR3. J gave up 8 bases and V 5 bases, and 12 bases lay outside the gene matches. CDR1 is SGHVS and CDR2 is FNYEAQ in the germline V gene. The chain's CDR3 is CASSPQGAVGSTQYF. The CDR3, as DNA: TGTGCCAGCAGCCCCCAGGGGGCCGTCGGTAGTACGCAGTATTTT.

V usage is TRBV5-4 and J usage is TRBJ2-7; TRBD2 matches at 9 bases. Unmatched junction bases numbered 6, after V lost 4 bases and J lost 1 base. Germline assignment: CDR1 SGHNT and CDR2 YYREEE (reference sequence). CDR3 length equals 15 residues. The CDR3 nucleotides read TGTGCCAGCAGCAAGGGACTAGCTGGTTCCTACGAGCAGTACTTC. Translated, it gives CASSKGLAGSYEQYF.

V is TRBV5-4 and J is TRBJ2-2; possibly TRBD2 for D (5 bases). V dropped 4 bases and J dropped 8 bases, with 24 bases sitting between them. Germline V gene lookup returns CDR1 SGHNT and CDR2 YYREEE (reference sequence). There are 17 residues in the CDR3. As DNA, the CDR3 is TGTGCCAGCAGCCGAGCGACCCAACCGGTTTCGGGGGGGGAGCTGTTTTTT. Protein product: CASSRATQPVSGGELFF.

The genes are TRBV3-1 (or the pseudogene TRBV3-2) and TRBJ1-6, with D possibly matching TRBD1 (5 bases). Germline loops: CDR1 LGHDT, CDR2 YNNKEL (reference sequence). V lost 1 base to trimming and J lost 8 bases, with 15 bases between them. The CDR3 runs 16 residues. CDR3 protein: CASSQGKGRWDSPLHF. CDR3 in DNA: TGTGCCAGCAGCCAAGGTAAGGGGCGCTGGGATTCACCCCTCCACTTT.

The gene calls are TRBV13 and TRBJ1-2; 8 bases agree with TRBD1. Germline V gene sequence: CDR1 PRHDT, CDR2 FYEKMQ (reference sequence). The CDR3 covers 15 residues. After removal of 4 bases from V and 6 bases from J, the junction contained 10 bases not matched to a gene. DNA of the CDR3: TGTGCCAGCAGCTCCGAACGGACAGGGCCCCATGGCTACACCTTC. This codes for CASSSERTGPHGYTF.